This T cell receptor beta chain comes out of a study of shared clonotypes between healthy human individuals. Study in general: CD4 naive and memory got three plates each, CD8 naive two, CD8 memory one.

A note on this clone: A junction end diverges from the germline sequence, so it may reflect a read error. Other DNA sequences within the sample encode an identical CDR3.

CDR1 is SGHRS, CDR2 YFSETQ, per germline. CDR3 length equals 11 residues. Original processing methods: Filtering differed for immunoSEQ, which gave only junction sequences without quality scores. TCRdb's copy holds only in-frame clones and misses some; the assay was immunoSEQ multiplex PCR. D and trimming were read from the DNA, whereas the V and J calls and clone size are those reported in that table. The table records roughly 2 million clones, around 95% of them present only once. The rearrangement joins TRBV5-1 to TRBJ1-1, with D possibly being TRBD1 (5 bases). This clonotype originated in a man aged 18 to 30 in good health. Sequencing was done on a sample of naive CD4+ T cells sorted from blood. Subset in this sample: CD45RA+ positively selected. CDR3 sequence reads: CASSLGPEAFF. The CDR3 DNA sequence: TGTGCCAGCAGCTTGGGGCCAGAAGCTTTCTTT.